This T cell receptor beta chain was observed in a study of cytomegalovirus exposure and HLA in healthy donors. Notes on the study in general: In a later analysis, TCR beta V- and J-gene trimming was associated with a missense DCLRE1C variant. The productive fraction for most TCR beta V segments was about 90% or about 30% in an earlier analysis.

Primers: 60 Vbeta forward and 13 Jbeta reverse. Using immunoSEQ multiplex PCR, the repertoire was profiled, and TCRdb retains in-frame clones only, with some absent. The sample records 150,000 to 200,000 clones, 70% to 90% being singletons. Germline V CDR1 and CDR2: SQVTM, ANQGSEA. This CDR3 has 12 residues. Trimming shortened V by 7 bases and J by 7 bases, and 17 bases separated the two germline ends. As for this clone: Its antigen is currently unknown.

The chain uses TRBV29-1 and TRBJ2-7; possible D gene TRBD1, 6 bases. Sequencing input: PBMCs. This receptor was obtained from a man younger than 35 in good health and CMV-seropositive. CDR3 in amino acids: CSELTARGEQYF. The CDR3 DNA sequence: TGCAGCGAGCTGACAGCCAGGGGTGAGCAGTACTTC.